The rows below give T cell receptor beta chains drawn from one sample of a study of CD8 T cells in ankylosing spondylitis. TCRdb called the 5' RACE reads again in MiXCR, with one record for every CDR3 protein. Here the sample spans about 160,000 distinct CDR3 sequences, around 9.6% being singletons. The sample comprised blood, either unsorted or a sorted T cell fraction (not recorded which). These TCRs come from a female donor with ankylosing spondylitis or in good health (not recorded which). Both conserved end residues are part of each CDR3. D genes are given only for firm matches. Rows may omit the clone size; those that give it use once, few, many or a size class.

v_gene	d_gene	j_gene	abundance	CDR3nt	CDR3aa
TRBV6-1	TRBD2	TRBJ2-7	few	TGTGCCAGCAGTGGAATAGCGGGACCGCCGGGGGAGCAGTACTTC	CASSGIAGPPGEQYF
TRBV4-2	-	TRBJ2-7	many	TGTGCCAGCAGCCAAGGTAGTCCCCTAGAGATGTCCTACGAGCAGTACTTC	CASSQGSPLEMSYEQYF
TRBV6-2/TRBV6-3	TRBD2	TRBJ2-5	-	TGTGCCAGCAGTTACTCGACGCCTAGCGGGGAAGAGACCCAGTACTTC	CASSYSTPSGEETQYF
TRBV7-9	TRBD1	TRBJ1-1	few	TGTGCCAGCAGCTGGGGACAGGGCACGAACACTGAAGCTTTCTTT	CASSWGQGTNTEAFF
TRBV12-3/TRBV12-4	-	TRBJ1-1	many	TGTGCCAGCAGCCAGGGGTGGATGAACACTGAAGCTTTCTTT	CASSQGWMNTEAFF
TRBV9	TRBD1	TRBJ1-2	-	TGTGCCAGCAGTACTCAGACAGGGCCCTATGGCTACACCTTC	CASSTQTGPYGYTF
TRBV25-1	-	TRBJ2-7	-	TGTGCCGGCAGTGAATACGGGTCCGAGCAGTACTTC	CAGSEYGSEQYF
TRBV6-2/TRBV6-3	TRBD1	TRBJ2-7	many	TGTGCCAGCAGTTACTCGAAGGGACAGGTCTCCTACGAGCAGTACTTC	CASSYSKGQVSYEQYF
TRBV28	-	TRBJ2-3	-	TGTGCCAGCAGTTCCCCCAGGGGTACAGATACGCAGTATTTT	CASSSPRGTDTQYF
TRBV28	TRBD1	TRBJ2-4	-	TGTGCCAGCAGTTTACGGACAGGGACCTACATTCAGTACTTC	CASSLRTGTYIQYF
TRBV7-6	-	TRBJ2-3	few	TGTGCCAGCAGCTTAAGTAGCGGCTCCACAGATACGCAGTATTTT	CASSLSSGSTDTQYF
TRBV5-4	-	TRBJ2-2	-	TGTGCCAGCAGCTTGGCCCCTGGCGGGGAGCTGTTTTTT	CASSLAPGGELFF
TRBV7-9	-	TRBJ1-1	-	TGTGCCAGCAGCCCGGGACAGAACACTGAAGCTTTCTTT	CASSPGQNTEAFF
TRBV7-9	-	TRBJ2-1	many	TGTGCCAGCAGCTTCCTTGGGGGGGCCCCCTCCTACAATGAGCAGTTCTTC	CASSFLGGAPSYNEQFF
TRBV5-6	-	TRBJ1-1	many	TGTGCCAGCAGCTTGATAGGGGCCCCTGAAGCTTTCTTT	CASSLIGAPEAFF
TRBV7-3	-	TRBJ2-1	many	TGTGCCAGCAGCTTAACCGCGACAAGCTCCTACAATGAGCAGTTCTTC	CASSLTATSSYNEQFF
TRBV2	-	TRBJ2-3	-	TGTGCCAGCAGTGATGGCATCTCTAGCACAGATACGCAGTATTTT	CASSDGISSTDTQYF
TRBV12-3/TRBV12-4	-	TRBJ1-2	many	TGTGCCAGCAGCCTCGGGACCCCCTGGGGGTTTGGCTACACCTTC	CASSLGTPWGFGYTF
TRBV6-5	-	TRBJ2-1	-	TGTGCCAGCAGTTACTCTGCTACAGGGCCCAGCTCCTACAATGAGCAGTTCTTC	CASSYSATGPSSYNEQFF
TRBV20-1	-	TRBJ1-1	few	TGCAGTGCGTCAGTCTACGGGTGGGCTTTCTTT	CSASVYGWAFF
TRBV7-9	-	TRBJ1-2	many	TGTGCCAGCAGCCGCGACTATGGCTACACCTTC	CASSRDYGYTF
TRBV9	-	TRBJ2-4	few	TGTGCCAGCAGCCCATCAGGGGTAGCCAAAAACATTCAGTACTTC	CASSPSGVAKNIQYF
TRBV20-1	-	TRBJ2-7	few	TGCAGTGCTAGAGTTGGGGGGACAAACTACGAGCAGTACTTC	CSARVGGTNYEQYF
TRBV3-1	TRBD1	TRBJ2-3	-	TGTGCCAGCAGCCCCAGGGGGAGCCTAGATACGCAGTATTTT	CASSPRGSLDTQYF
TRBV19	TRBD2	TRBJ2-2	few	TGTGCCAGTATTGCGGGAGAACGAACCGGGGAGCTGTTTTTT	CASIAGERTGELFF
TRBV7-9	-	TRBJ2-7	many	TGTGCCAGCAGACAACAGGGCTACGAGCAGTACTTC	CASRQQGYEQYF
TRBV7-6	-	TRBJ2-3	-	TGTGCCAGCAGCTTAGCAAGGGGCGTAATGAAGGGGCAGTATTTT	CASSLARGVMKGQYF
TRBV14	TRBD2	TRBJ2-7	few	TGTGCCAGCAGCTGGCGAGCGGGGCCCTACGAGCAGTACTTC	CASSWRAGPYEQYF
TRBV4-3	-	TRBJ2-2	many	TGCGCCAGCAGCCAGGGAAATTTGAACACCGGGGAGCTGTTTTTT	CASSQGNLNTGELFF
TRBV6-2/TRBV6-3	-	TRBJ2-1	-	TGTGCCAGCAGTTACCTCCTATTTCCGGAGTTCTTC	CASSYLLFPEFF
TRBV4-2	-	TRBJ2-1	few	TGTGCCAGCAGCCAAAACACTAGGTTAGCGCACAATGAGCAGTTCTTC	CASSQNTRLAHNEQFF
TRBV9	TRBD1	TRBJ2-7	few	TGTGCCAGCAGTCCGGGGAAGGGGGCTTCGTACGAGCAGTACTTC	CASSPGKGASYEQYF
TRBV6-5	-	TRBJ1-4	-	TGTGCCAGCAGTTGGACAGCCTTCCCTACTAATGAAAAACTGTTTTTT	CASSWTAFPTNEKLFF
TRBV12-3/TRBV12-4	TRBD2	TRBJ2-7	-	TGTGCCAGCAGTCCCGGGACTAGCGCTTCCTACGAGCAGTACTTC	CASSPGTSASYEQYF
TRBV27	-	TRBJ2-1	many	TGTGCCAGCAGTCCCTCTAGCTCCTACAATGAGCAGTTCTTC	CASSPSSSYNEQFF
TRBV19	-	TRBJ1-2	-	TGTGCCAGTAGTACGGCCGGAACTAGCTATGGCTACACCTTC	CASSTAGTSYGYTF
TRBV19	TRBD2	TRBJ2-1	-	TGTGCCAGTAGCCTACCGGGACTAGCGGCCTCCTACAATGAGCAGTTCTTC	CASSLPGLAASYNEQFF
TRBV15	-	TRBJ1-1	few	TGTGCCACCAGCAGAGATCGTGGAGCCCGCGGAGCTTTCTTT	CATSRDRGARGAFF
TRBV7-9	-	TRBJ2-7	many	TGTGCCAGCAGCTTCTCGGGGGAGCAGTACTTC	CASSFSGEQYF
TRBV5-5	-	TRBJ2-1	few	TGTGCCAGCACAACACTAGGGGGGAATGAGCAGTTCTTC	CASTTLGGNEQFF
TRBV12-3/TRBV12-4	TRBD2	TRBJ2-1	few	TGTGCCAGCAGCGGACATTCCTTTAGCGGGAAAGCGGGTGAGCAGTTCTTC	CASSGHSFSGKAGEQFF
TRBV4-2	-	TRBJ1-1	-	TGTGCCAGCAGCACGCGGACAGACTTGAACACTGAAGCTTTCTTT	CASSTRTDLNTEAFF
TRBV20-1	TRBD2	TRBJ2-7	-	TGCAGTGCTAGAAGCGGGGTTTCCTACGAGCAGTACTTC	CSARSGVSYEQYF